The text below deals with one T cell receptor (beta chain). The sample belongs to a study of blood T cell repertoires in COVID-19. Methods used by the authors: Amplified reference gene primers provided the basis for estimating nucleated cell counts. Libraries were prepared by immunoSEQ multiplex PCR; TCRdb keeps only in-frame clonotypes and omits some of them. D and trimming were read from the DNA, whereas the V and J calls and clone size are those reported in that table. The sample shows 400,000 to 450,000 clones, about nine tenths of them seen only once. Enrolled during active infection, Seattle patients were then followed longitudinally. The V gene's germline CDR1 is MDHEN and CDR2 SYDVKM. J was trimmed by 8 bases and V by 5 bases; bases with no gene match: 8. This CDR3 has 13 amino acids.

The source of this sequence is a woman in her thirties or forties with COVID-19, enrolled during active disease. The V and J genes are TRBV28 and TRBJ1-2, with TRBD1 matching over 7 bases. Sequencing used peripheral blood. The CDR3 nucleotides read TGTGCCAGCAGTCCCGGGACAGTTATGGGCTACACCTTC. Protein product: CASSPGTVMGYTF.